This T cell receptor beta chain was found in a study of shared clonotypes between healthy human individuals (dated by TCRdb to 2018 to 2020). Describing the broader study: The cohort included three men and two women between 18 and 49 years of age. To increase sequencing depth and limit assay-specific biases, TCR repertoire library preparation and sequencing were carried out by different laboratories using diverse techniques. To estimate repertoire size and how much clonotype sharing occurs between individuals, the study deeply sequenced the blood TCR repertoires of five healthy adults. Leukapheresis yielded between about 0.85 and 9 billion PBMCs per donor. Per donor, three plates each were used for CD4 naive and CD4 memory, two for CD8 naive, and one for CD8 memory. On the study overall, not on this receptor specifically: Larger estimated clonotype richness was generally found for naive subsets than for memory subsets. Pairwise subsampling led to the expectation that sequencing depth would affect the degree of clonotype sharing among donors. Compared with non-shared clonotypes, clonotypes shared by all four sorted-subset donors had higher generation probabilities. Even with the large sequencing depth, rarefaction of the sorted-subset datasets indicated that sequencing was incomplete. Sampling was limited to blood, and TCR repertoires in tissue likely differ from TCR repertoires in blood. Because the study included only a small number of donors, the genetic and exposure-history diversity represented was limited. Across a few donors, about 5.2% of naive CD4, roughly 3.8% of naive CD8, roughly 2.3% of memory CD4, and about 0.44% of memory CD8 clonotypes were shared.

CDR1 and CDR2 are drawn from the germline V gene: SGHAT, FQNNGV. The CDR3 measures 15 amino acids from cysteine to phenylalanine. Just CDR3 DNA is preserved here, 45 bases in frame from base 1. A distance of 10 bases separates the germline ends of V and J, which lose 1 base and 3 bases respectively. Concerning this clone itself: Its binding antigen is unknown. No much larger clonotype is one base removed from it; base qualities were not supplied.

Using the deep immunoSEQ assay, multiplex PCR amplified TCR CDR3 regions from genomic DNA. Extracted genomic DNA from each cell subset was spread evenly across all wells of several immunoSEQ 96-well plates, with each plate serving as a replicate. For sorted subsets, approximately 210 ng genomic DNA, equal to tens of thousands of T cell genomes, was loaded into each replicate PCR. Purified libraries were measured with a Qubit 3.0 fluorometer, size-checked on a Bioanalyzer 2100, and measured again with the KAPA Library Quantification kit. Every immunoSEQ 96-well plate was sequenced on a separate single-read 150-cycle Illumina NextSeq 550 flow cell. The source study handled its data this way. The immunoSEQ output contained only junctional sequences without quality scores, so filtering could not match that applied to full-length reads. To assign V/J genes and CDR3, sequences were annotated against IMGT germline references using PyIR, a Python wrapper for IgBLAST v1.9. Any read was removed if the V/J assignment was weak (E-value above 1e-6), the CDR3 was missing, or the read contained stop codons, out-of-frame junctions, or ambiguous translated residues. V3J clonotypes were defined by identical inferred V gene, J gene, and CDR3 amino acid sequence. Percentage overlap between repertoires was computed as shared unique clonotypes divided by the size of the smaller repertoire. Richness of each repertoire was evaluated using RTK rarefaction, the Chao1 estimator, and Recon v2.1 estimates of unobserved clonotypes. OLGA was used to compute generation probabilities for all TCRbeta clonotypes that the gDNA method yielded from four donors. TCRdb took this table from immuneACCESS and kept in-frame rearrangements with V and J called. Such tables lack part of the clones; where checked against another copy, unresolved V genes explain under half of the gap, and the rest is unexplained. The V and J calls and clone size are taken from that table; D and trimming were inferred from the DNA. The table for this sample lists some 1.5 million clones; nearly 99% of them were counted only once. The biggest ten clones account for around 0.45% of the sample.

Healthy HIV-negative adults with no recently reported acute infections or vaccinations were included as donors. Only Caucasian adults living in Nashville, Tennessee, USA were represented among the donors. CD4+ T cells were enriched by magnetic negative selection, after which naive cells were positively selected on CD45RA and the negative fraction was taken as the memory subset. Blood was collected by leukapheresis, and PBMCs were isolated by Ficoll-Histopaque density gradient centrifugation and then cryopreserved in liquid nitrogen vapor phase. Analytical flow cytometry was used to check the purity and quantity of each magnetically sorted T cell population. Genomic DNA was isolated from each sorted fraction and quantified by UV absorbance on a Nanodrop 2000c.

The sequence was collected from a man younger than 40 in good health. This chain is built from TRBV11-2 and TRBJ1-5, with no D gene named confidently. What was sequenced was naive CD4+ T cells sorted from blood. This specimen's cell subset or site label, per the study, means: CD45RA+ positively selected. The CDR3: CASSLAGQTNQPQHF. The DNA sequence follows: TGTGCCAGCAGCTTAGCAGGCCAAACCAATCAGCCCCAGCATTTT.